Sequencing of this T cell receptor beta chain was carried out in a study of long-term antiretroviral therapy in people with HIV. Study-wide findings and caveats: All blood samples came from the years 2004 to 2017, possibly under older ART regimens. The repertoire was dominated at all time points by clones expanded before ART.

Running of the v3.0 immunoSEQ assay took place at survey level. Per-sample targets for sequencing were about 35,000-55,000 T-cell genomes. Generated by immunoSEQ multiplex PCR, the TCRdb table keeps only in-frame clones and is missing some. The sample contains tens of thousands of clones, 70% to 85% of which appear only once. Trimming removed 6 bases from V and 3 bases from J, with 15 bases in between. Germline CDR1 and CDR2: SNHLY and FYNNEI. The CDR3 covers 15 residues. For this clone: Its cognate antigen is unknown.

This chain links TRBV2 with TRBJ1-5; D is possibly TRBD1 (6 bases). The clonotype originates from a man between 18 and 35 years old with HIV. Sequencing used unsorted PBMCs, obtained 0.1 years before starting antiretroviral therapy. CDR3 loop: CASSLTGSHNQPQHF. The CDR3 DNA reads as TGTGCCAGCAGCCTGACAGGCTCGCACAATCAGCCCCAGCATTTT.